This TCR beta chain comes out of a study of human T cells and chemical hapten exposure. Study information: Researchers reported sensitizing a 2 cm by 2 cm upper inner arm skin site with 2% DPC.

This CDR3 region has 14 residues. V lost 6 bases to trimming and J lost 0 bases, with 11 bases between them. From germline, CDR1 is WSHSY and CDR2 SAAADI. Regarding the study as a whole: The presence of alopecia in the donors means their immune response may differ from healthy people's.

Specified time point: patch test 2, 6 weeks after DPC sensitization. Treatment defined: therapeutic diphenylcyclopropenone sensitization with weekly scalp DPC. Prior to application of each patch test, blood was drawn. Single cDNA molecules in the library carried unique molecular identifiers attached during preparation. TCRdb re-called the RACE reads with MiXCR, one entry per CDR3 protein. Of 360,000 or so distinct CDR3 sequences listed, around 6% are singletons. As concerns this clonotype: Its antigen is unidentified.

This TCR came from a woman between 18 and 29 years old with alopecia areata. Some clones in this sample may be carry-over from other donors' samples. V is TRBV10-2 and J is TRBJ1-1, with a tentative D call TRBD1 (5 bases). The sequencing here drew on whole blood, taken in connection with sensitization to the hapten diphenylcyclopropenone (DPC). As DNA, the CDR3 is TGCGCCAGCAGCCCGACAGAGCTGAACACTGAAGCTTTCTTT. This sequence encodes CASSPTELNTEAFF.